Presented here are 17 T cell receptor beta chains from one specimen sequenced in a study of blood T cell repertoires in COVID-19. Clones were read by immunoSEQ multiplex PCR, and TCRdb kept only the in-frame ones, dropping some. The table lists about 300,000 clones, approximately 88% of them singletons. Sequenced material: peripheral blood. The source of these receptors is a human donor with COVID-19, enrolled during active disease. The donor label of this sample is uncertain.

This clone is a singleton in its sample. The chain combines TRBV11-2 with TRBJ2-1; 12 bases are shared with TRBD1. Germline-derived CDR1 and CDR2 are SGHAT and FQNNGV. V shed 6 bases and J 5 bases; nucleotides not matched to a gene: 8. This CDR3 has 16 residues. The CDR3 is CASSTGTGGGNNEQFF. CDR3 nucleotides: TGTGCCAGCAGTACCGGGACAGGGGGCGGTAACAATGAGCAGTTCTTC. The variable domain in full, with the rest retrieved from reference TRBV11-2 and TRBJ2-1, is EAGVAQSPRYKIIEKRQSVAFWCNPISGHATLYWYQQILGQGPKLLIQFQNNGVVDDSQLPKDRFSAERLKGVDSTLKIQPAKLEDSAVYLCASSTGTGGGNNEQFFGPGTRLTVL.

The rearrangement joins TRBV28 to TRBJ1-2, with 7 positions matching TRBD1. The CDR3 length is 15 residues. Germline trimming cut 6 bases from V and 6 bases from J; bases unmatched to any gene: 13. Germline CDR1 and CDR2: MDHEN and SYDVKM. Here the CDR3 DNA reads TGTGCCAGCAGCTCCATCGACAGGGAAGGGAATGGCTACACCTTC. It specifies CASSSIDREGNGYTF.

V is TRBV18 and J is TRBJ2-1; 7 bases agree with TRBD2. Unmatched junction bases numbered 5, after V lost 2 bases and J lost 7 bases. Germline V lookup: CDR1 KGHSH, CDR2 LQKENI. This CDR3 region has 14 residues. The chain's CDR3 is CASSPSGGSNEQFF. The CDR3 DNA reads TGTGCCAGCTCACCATCCGGCGGGAGTAATGAGCAGTTCTTC.

J is TRBJ1-1 and V is TRBV7-9; the D gene is possibly TRBD1 (5 bases). Per the germline V gene, CDR1 is SEHNR and CDR2 is FQNEAQ (reference sequence). The CDR3 consists of 14 residues. V lost 1 base and J 2 bases, leaving 8 bases between the germline ends. In DNA, the CDR3 is TGTGCCAGCAGCTTAGGTCAGGGAAACACTGAAGCTTTCTTT. This gives the protein CASSLGQGNTEAFF.

The chain joins TRBV29-1 to TRBJ1-3, with TRBD1 matching 7 bases. Looked up from germline, CDR1 is SQVTM and CDR2 is ANQGSEA. J lost 7 bases, V lost 7 bases, and 10 bases had no gene match. The CDR3 loop spans 13 amino acids. CDR3 sequence reads: CSAVTGSTNTIYF. The CDR3 nucleotides are TGCAGCGCTGTGACAGGGTCGACGAACACCATATATTTT.

The rearrangement joins TRBV6-7 to TRBJ2-1; 12 bases line up with TRBD2. TRBV6-7 is an ORF; its function is uncertain. The CDR3 is 16 residues long. Trimming cost V 0 bases and J 6 bases; bases outside gene matches: 3. The DNA for the CDR3 is TGTGCCAGCAGTTACTCACTAGCGGGAGGCCGCAATGAGCAGTTCTTC. Translation: CASSYSLAGGRNEQFF.

The chain carries TRBV7-8 and TRBJ1-2; D is possibly TRBD1 (5 bases). V gave up 5 bases and J gave up 5 bases, with 18 bases separating them. CDR1 is SGHVS and CDR2 is FQNEAQ in the germline V gene. CDR3 size: 15 residues. The CDR3: CASSGRQPEWYGYTF. CDR3 in DNA: TGTGCCAGCAGCGGTAGACAGCCTGAGTGGTATGGCTACACCTTC.

Details on this clone: Sequence at one end of the junction differs from germline and may be a read error. The V call is TRBV5-1, the J call TRBJ1-1, with 8 bases identical to TRBD1. The CDR3 totals 13 residues. CDR1 and CDR2 (germline): SGHRS, YFSETQ. The CDR3, as DNA: TGCGCCAGCAGCCCCGGACAGGGATCGACCCATTTTTTT. Amino acids: CASSPGQGSTHFF.

Only one count was recorded for this clone. The chain employs TRBV6-5 and TRBJ1-5; maybe TRBD1 (6 bases). The CDR3 is made up of 15 amino acids. V lost 6 bases, J lost 3 bases, and 15 bases lay in between. CDR1 is MNHEY and CDR2 is SVGAGI in the germline V gene. For the CDR3, the DNA is TGTGCCAGCAGCCCCGTGAAGGGGGACAATCAGCCCCAGCATTTT. Translating gives CASSPVKGDNQPQHF.

The V and J genes are TRBV28 and TRBJ2-5; 7 bases are shared with TRBD1. The CDR3 extends over 14 amino acids. CDR1 is MDHEN, CDR2 SYDVKM, per germline. Trimming cost V 5 bases and J 3 bases; bases outside gene matches: 6. The DNA of the CDR3 is TGTGCCAGCAGTACCCTAGGACAGGAAGAGACCCAGTACTTC. As protein: CASSTLGQEETQYF.

The CDR3: CAWSVPTGGMYIQYF. In nucleotides, the CDR3 is TGTGCCTGGAGTGTCCCCACAGGGGGAATGTACATTCAGTACTTC. V gene TRBV30 combines with J gene TRBJ2-4; 8 nucleotides match TRBD1. With 0 bases clipped from V and 8 bases from J, the junction kept 9 bases outside the gene matches. The CDR3 has 15 amino acids. Per the germline V gene, CDR1 is GTSNPN and CDR2 is SVGIG (reference sequence). The whole variable domain, remainder taken from reference TRBV30 and TRBJ2-4, is SQTIHQWPATLVQPVGSPLSLECTVEGTSNPNLYWYRQAAGRGLQLLFYSVGIGQISSEVPQNLSASRPQDRQFILSSKKLLLSDSGFYLCAWSVPTGGMYIQYFGAGTRLSVL.

The J gene is TRBJ2-1, the V gene TRBV2; perhaps TRBD1 as D (6 bases). The CDR3 is 14 amino acids. Trimming shortened V by 7 bases and J by 4 bases, and 14 bases separated the two germline ends. Germline CDR1 reads SNHLY; CDR2 reads FYNNEI. Written as DNA, the CDR3 is TGTGCCAGCATAACAGGGTCAGCTTACAATGAGCAGTTCTTC. This gives the protein CASITGSAYNEQFF.

V and J are TRBV7-3 and TRBJ2-1, with 9 positions matching TRBD2. The CDR3 has 15 amino acids. Germline V CDR1 and CDR2: SGHTA, FQGTGA. The V segment lost 2 bases and the J segment 10 bases; nucleotides outside the gene matches: 9. The DNA of the CDR3 is TGTGCCAGCAGCTTAGGGGCTAGCGGGAATAGGGAGCAGTTCTTC. As protein: CASSLGASGNREQFF.

The rearrangement joins TRBV27 to TRBJ1-5; possibly TRBD1 for D (6 bases). CDR1 and CDR2 (germline): MNHEY, SMNVEV (reference sequence). V lost 2 bases and J lost 4, with 9 bases in between. The CDR3 covers 14 residues. CDR3 region: CASSLQGWNQPQHF. Written as DNA, the CDR3 is TGTGCCAGCAGTTTACAGGGGTGGAATCAGCCCCAGCATTTT.

V usage is TRBV5-6 and J usage is TRBJ2-6; possible D gene TRBD2, 6 bases. V lost 4 bases to trimming and J lost 2 bases, with 10 bases between them. CDR3 length equals 15 residues. Germline CDR1 reads SGHDT; CDR2 reads YYEEEE. As DNA, the CDR3 is TGTGCCAGCAGCCTGGGCGGGACTGGGGCCAACGTCCTGACTTTC. This sequence encodes CASSLGGTGANVLTF.

This sequence joins TRBV30 and TRBJ1-5; the D gene is possibly TRBD1 (6 bases). V was shortened by 5 bases and J by 0 bases, with 8 bases between the two germline ends. The length of the CDR3 is 13 residues. Germline V gene data show CDR1 as GTSNPN and CDR2 as SVGIG (reference sequence). CDR3 residues: CAWGTFSNQPQHF. The CDR3 nucleotides read TGTGCCTGGGGGACATTTAGCAATCAGCCCCAGCATTTT.

The chain carries TRBV30 and TRBJ2-3; possible D gene TRBD1, 5 bases. Germline assignment: CDR1 GTSNPN and CDR2 SVGIG (reference sequence). The CDR3 contains 12 residues. Trimming shortened V by 1 base and J by 6 bases, and 8 bases separated the two germline ends. The CDR3 sequence: CAWSGTSDTQYF. The CDR3 DNA is TGTGCCTGGAGTGGGACATCTGATACGCAGTATTTT. The whole variable domain, filled in from reference TRBV30 and TRBJ2-3, reads SQTIHQWPATLVQPVGSPLSLECTVEGTSNPNLYWYRQAAGRGLQLLFYSVGIGQISSEVPQNLSASRPQDRQFILSSKKLLLSDSGFYLCAWSGTSDTQYFGPGTRLTVL.